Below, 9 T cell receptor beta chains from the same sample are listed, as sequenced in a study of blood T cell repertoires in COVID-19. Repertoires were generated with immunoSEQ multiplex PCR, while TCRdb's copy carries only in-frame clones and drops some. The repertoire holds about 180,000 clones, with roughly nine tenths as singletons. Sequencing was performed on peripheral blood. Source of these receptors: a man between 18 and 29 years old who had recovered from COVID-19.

CDR3 DNA sequence: TGTGCCAGCAGCCTATGGCGGAGCTCCTACAATGAGCAGTTCTTC. Its protein is CASSLWRSSYNEQFF. The chain links TRBV11-1 to TRBJ2-1; no firm D call. V was pared by 5 bases and J by 0 bases, with 11 bases between. Germline CDR1 reads SGHAT; CDR2 reads FQDESV (reference sequence). The CDR3 has 15 residues.

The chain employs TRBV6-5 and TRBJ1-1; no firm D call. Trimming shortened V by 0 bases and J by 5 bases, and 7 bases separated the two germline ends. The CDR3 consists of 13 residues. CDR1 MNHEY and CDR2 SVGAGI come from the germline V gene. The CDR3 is CASSYSPQTEAFF. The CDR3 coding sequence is TGTGCCAGCAGTTACTCCCCCCAAACTGAAGCTTTCTTT.

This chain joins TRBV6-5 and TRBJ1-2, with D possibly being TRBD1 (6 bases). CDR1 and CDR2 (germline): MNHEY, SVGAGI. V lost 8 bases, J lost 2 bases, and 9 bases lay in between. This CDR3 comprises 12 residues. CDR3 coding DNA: TGTGCCAGCCGGACAGTAAACTATGGCTACACCTTC. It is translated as CASRTVNYGYTF.

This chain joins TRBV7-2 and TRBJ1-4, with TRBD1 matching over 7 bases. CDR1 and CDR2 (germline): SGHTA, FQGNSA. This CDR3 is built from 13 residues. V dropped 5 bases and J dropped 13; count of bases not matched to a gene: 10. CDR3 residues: CASSARQGEVLFF. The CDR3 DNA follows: TGTGCCAGCAGCGCGAGACAGGGAGAAGTACTGTTTTTT. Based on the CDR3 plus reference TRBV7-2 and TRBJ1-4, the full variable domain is GAGVSQSPSNKVTEKGKDVELRCDPISGHTALYWYRQSLGQGLEFLIYFQGNSAPDKSGLPSDRFSAERTGGSVSTLTIQRTQQEDSAVYLCASSARQGEVLFFGSGTQLSVL.

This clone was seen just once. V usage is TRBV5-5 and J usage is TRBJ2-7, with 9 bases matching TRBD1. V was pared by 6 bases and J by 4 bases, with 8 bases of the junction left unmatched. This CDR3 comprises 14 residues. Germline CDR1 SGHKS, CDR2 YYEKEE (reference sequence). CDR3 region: CASTFTGGIYEQYF. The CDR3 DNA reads TGTGCCAGCACCTTTACAGGGGGCATTTACGAGCAGTACTTC.

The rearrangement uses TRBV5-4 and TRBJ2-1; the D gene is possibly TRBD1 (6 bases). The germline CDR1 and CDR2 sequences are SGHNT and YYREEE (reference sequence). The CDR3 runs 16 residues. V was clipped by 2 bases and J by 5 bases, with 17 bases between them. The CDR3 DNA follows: TGTGCCAGCAGCTTATTACAGGGATCGGCCCACAATGAGCAGTTCTTC. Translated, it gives CASSLLQGSAHNEQFF.

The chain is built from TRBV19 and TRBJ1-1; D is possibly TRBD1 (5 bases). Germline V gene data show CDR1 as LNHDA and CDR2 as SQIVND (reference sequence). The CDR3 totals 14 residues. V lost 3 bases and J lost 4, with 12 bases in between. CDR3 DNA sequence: TGTGCCAGTAGTATGGGGCTTGGGGCCACTGAAGCTTTCTTT. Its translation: CASSMGLGATEAFF.

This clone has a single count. CDR3 loop: CASSLGQGVNYEQYF. The CDR3, as DNA: TGTGCCAGCAGTTTGGGACAGGGGGTTAACTACGAGCAGTACTTC. This chain joins TRBV28 and TRBJ2-7; 11 bases map to TRBD1. This CDR3 contains 15 residues. Losses at the gene ends were 3 bases for V and 3 bases for J; bases not matched to a gene: 4. The germline CDR1 and CDR2 sequences are MDHEN and SYDVKM.

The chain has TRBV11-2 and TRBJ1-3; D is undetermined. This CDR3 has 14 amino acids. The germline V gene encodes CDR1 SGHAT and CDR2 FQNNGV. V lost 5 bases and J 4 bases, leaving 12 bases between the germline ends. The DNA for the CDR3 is TGTGCCAGCAGCGACGGGTCAGTCGGAAACACCATATATTTT. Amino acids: CASSDGSVGNTIYF.